The rows below give T cell receptor beta chains drawn from one sample of a study of OX40 agonist ivuxolimab in advanced cancers. The repertoire was sequenced with immunoSEQ multiplex PCR; TCRdb's copy has only in-frame clones and lacks some. This table holds about 50,000 clones, around nine tenths found once. This specimen consisted of CD4+ or CD8+ T cells sorted from blood, obtained in a trial of the OX40 agonist ivuxolimab. These receptors all stem from an adult with an advanced solid tumor such as melanoma, head and neck, liver or kidney cancer. CDR3s include the opening cysteine and the closing phenylalanine or tryptophan. D genes are given only for firm matches.

DNA: TGTGCCAGCAGCAATAGTAATGTGGAGACCCAGTACTTC
CDR3: CASSNSNVETQYF
D: -
J: TRBJ2-5
V: TRBV5-5

DNA: TGTGCCAGCACTGGGACAGGGGGGGATGAGCAGTTCTTC
CDR3: CASTGTGGDEQFF
D: TRBD1
J: TRBJ2-1
V: TRBV2

DNA: TGTGCCAGTAGGGATGCCCGGGGGCGGAATTACGCCGGGGAGCTGTTTTTT
CDR3: CASRDARGRNYAGELFF
D: -
J: TRBJ2-2
V: TRBV19

DNA: TGTACCACCAGCAGAGGGGGGAGCTATGGCTACACCTTC
CDR3: CTTSRGGSYGYTF
D: -
J: TRBJ1-2
V: TRBV15

DNA: TGCACCAGCAGCCCCGGGGGGCACCAAGAGACCCAGTACTTC
CDR3: CTSSPGGHQETQYF
D: -
J: TRBJ2-5
V: TRBV1

DNA: TGTGCCAGCAGCCCAAGCTATTCTGGGGCCAACGTCCTGACTTTC
CDR3: CASSPSYSGANVLTF
D: -
J: TRBJ2-6
V: TRBV5-6

DNA: TGTGCCAGCAGTTACTCGACTAGCGGGAGTAGGTGGATCTTC
CDR3: CASSYSTSGSRWIF
D: TRBD2
J: TRBJ2-1
V: TRBV6-5

DNA: TGCAGCGTGTCCGAGGACAGCAATCAGCCCCAGCATTTT
CDR3: CSVSEDSNQPQHF
D: -
J: TRBJ1-5
V: TRBV29-1

DNA: TGTGCCAGCAGCTTTCCCGTCCCCAGCGGGAGGTTCAGCGGCACAGATACGCAGTATTTT
CDR3: CASSFPVPSGRFSGTDTQYF
D: TRBD2
J: TRBJ2-3
V: TRBV11-3

DNA: TGCGCCAGCAGCCCCCTCTCGACTAGCGGGAGGGCGAATGAGCAGTTCTTC
CDR3: CASSPLSTSGRANEQFF
D: TRBD2
J: TRBJ2-1
V: TRBV10-2

DNA: TGTGCCAGCAGTGACACAGCCAGGGCCGGGGAGCTGTTTTTT
CDR3: CASSDTARAGELFF
D: -
J: TRBJ2-2
V: TRBV5-6

DNA: TGTGCCAGCAAACTAAGGCTAGCGGGAGCTCACGAGCAGTACTTC
CDR3: CASKLRLAGAHEQYF
D: TRBD2
J: TRBJ2-7
V: TRBV5-8

DNA: TGTGCCAGCAGCGACTCGACGGATTTCTATAATTCACCCCTCCACTTT
CDR3: CASSDSTDFYNSPLHF
D: -
J: TRBJ1-6
V: TRBV28

DNA: TGTGCCAGCAGCTGGGACAGGGGGAATGAAAAACTGTTTTTT
CDR3: CASSWDRGNEKLFF
D: TRBD1
J: TRBJ1-4
V: TRBV28

DNA: TGTGCCAGCAGCTTATACGAGGTCTCCTACAATGAGCAGTTCTTC
CDR3: CASSLYEVSYNEQFF
D: -
J: TRBJ2-1
V: TRBV7-6